This TCR beta chain was sequenced in a study of blood T cell repertoires in COVID-19. Study summary: Acute and convalescent COVID-19 specimens originated in the United States, Italy and Spain. T cells, B-cell-depleted T cells, or PBMCs provided the cDNA or gDNA that served as material.

The CDR3 sequence is 15 residues long. Germline V gene data show CDR1 as SGDLS and CDR2 as YYNGEE. Germline trimming cut 4 bases from V and 4 bases from J; bases unmatched to any gene: 5. Per the authors' pipeline: Amplification of reference gene primers provided the estimated nucleated cell counts. Sequencing used immunoSEQ multiplex PCR; TCRdb keeps in-frame clones, though not all of them. V and J calls and clone size are given by that table; D and trimming were obtained from the DNA. The repertoire holds around 700,000 clones, with approximately 90% as singletons. The sample taken for sequencing was peripheral blood. This sequence was found in a woman younger than 30 with acute or convalescent COVID-19. V and J are TRBV9 and TRBJ1-3; TRBD1 matches at 10 bases. The CDR3 sequence is CASSPGQGGGNTIYF. Written as DNA, the CDR3 is TGTGCCAGCAGCCCAGGACAGGGGGGAGGAAACACCATATATTTT.